The 7 T cell receptor beta chains below all came from one sample that was sequenced in a study of early T cells in non-severe SARS-CoV-2 infection. Via MiXCR, TCRdb re-called the 5' RACE reads, giving one row per CDR3 protein. The sample comprises over 85,000 distinct CDR3 sequences, 10% to 15% of which are singletons, and 3.5% to 4% rests with the top ten. The source material was whole blood, sampled at baseline. The receptors come from an adult who was a healthcare worker with PCR-confirmed SARS-CoV-2 infection or an uninfected control (not recorded which).

This clonotype showed up many times. The chain is built from TRBV4-1 and TRBJ2-7; 11 bases match TRBD1. CDR3 size: 16 residues. From germline, CDR1 is MGHRA and CDR2 YSYEKL. The J segment lost 0 bases and the V segment lost 1 base, leaving 2 bases of the junction unmatched. The CDR3 is CASSQGDRGISYEQYF. The CDR3 DNA reads TGCGCCAGCAGCCAAGGGGACAGGGGGATCTCCTACGAGCAGTACTTC.

CDR3 amino acids: CASSENNSPLHF. The CDR3 nucleotides are TGTGCCAGCAGTGAAAATAATTCACCCCTCCACTTT. The chain carries TRBV25-1 and TRBJ1-6, with unresolved D. Germline lookup yields CDR1 MGHDK and CDR2 SYGVNS. The length of the CDR3 is 12 residues. Trimming shortened V by 2 bases and J by 5 bases, and 1 base separated the two germline ends.

This chain uses TRBV12-3 or TRBV12-4 with TRBJ1-2; the D is unclear. This CDR3 has 15 residues. V lost 4 bases, J lost 5 bases, and 17 bases lay in between. The CDR3 DNA sequence: TGTGCCAGCAGTTCTCGGGTCTCCCTTCAATATGGCTACACCTTC. Translated, it gives CASSSRVSLQYGYTF.

The chain employs TRBV7-9 and TRBJ2-7; D possibly corresponds to TRBD1 (5 bases). V lost 1 base and J lost 0, with 13 bases in between. From germline, CDR1 is SEHNR and CDR2 FQNEAQ (reference sequence). This CDR3 is 16 amino acids long. In nucleotides, the CDR3 is TGTGCCAGCAGCTTAGGGGGCGTCAAGAGCTCCTACGAGCAGTACTTC. This translates into CASSLGGVKSSYEQYF.

This clonotype occurred many times. The J gene is TRBJ1-1, the V gene TRBV7-2; the D is unclear. The V and J ends lost 4 bases and 1 base respectively, with 10 bases between them. Germline loops: CDR1 SGHTA, CDR2 FQGNSA. The CDR3 consists of 14 residues. The CDR3 nucleotides read TGTGCCAGCAGCTCCCAAGGACGGAACACTGAAGCTTTCTTT. As protein: CASSSQGRNTEAFF.

This chain links TRBV4-1 with TRBJ1-2; D gene ambiguous. Germline V lookup: CDR1 MGHRA, CDR2 YSYEKL. This CDR3 has 16 residues. V was cut by 2 bases and J by 4 bases, with 17 bases left in between. The CDR3: CASSQNPLGGSYGYTF. Here the CDR3 DNA reads TGCGCCAGCAGCCAAAATCCGCTAGGAGGAAGCTATGGCTACACCTTC.

In DNA, the CDR3 is TGTGCCAGCAGCTTAGCGGTAGCAGGGCGAGGCGAGACCCAGTACTTC. Protein product: CASSLAVAGRGETQYF. The V call is TRBV7-9, the J call TRBJ2-5; tentatively, D is TRBD1 (5 bases). Germline lookup yields CDR1 SEHNR and CDR2 FQNEAQ (reference sequence). The V end lost 0 bases, the J end lost 5 bases, and 16 bases lay between the germline ends. There are 16 residues in the CDR3. The variable domain in full, with the rest retrieved from reference TRBV7-9 and TRBJ2-5, is DTGVSQNPRHKITKRGQNVTFRCDPISEHNRLYWYRQTLGQGPEFLTYFQNEAQLEKSRLLSDRFSAERPKGSFSTLEIQRTEQGDSAMYLCASSLAVAGRGETQYFGPGTRLLVL.